This TCR beta chain was sequenced in a study of cytomegalovirus exposure and HLA in healthy donors (dated 2017 in TCRdb). Broadly, across the study: In an earlier analysis of some 550 of the donors, 250 to 300 Gb of sequence data and 90 million to 120 million unique TCR beta sequences from about 190 million T cells were reported. Using immunosequencing, the study profiled T cell repertoires from 550 to 750 subjects and related those repertoires to cytomegalovirus serostatus. Among several hundred genotyped donors of the cohort, an average of approximately 220,000 unique TCR beta nucleotide sequences was sequenced per donor, of which roughly 17% were non-productive. Of the 398 genotyped donors, approximately 82% fell in the genetic ancestry cluster associated with self-reported Caucasian donors. The aim of the study was to test whether cataloging public T cell receptors could identify signatures of past pathogen exposure. High-throughput TCR immunosequencing, statistical association of individual TCRs with disease status, and machine learning were combined to predict cytomegalovirus infection status. About 310 gigabases of sequencing data and 70 million to 100 million unique TCR sequences were included in an early release covering about 600 HLA-typed donors. The later analysis used no new phenotypic data to find candidate immune exposures, relying instead on TCR beta sequences and their occurrence across donors. A later genetic analysis used genome-wide SNP genotypes for about 65% of the 666 donors, treating that subset as a discovery cohort. An earlier analysis of approximately 580 of the donors used high-throughput TCR beta sequencing to judge whether each TCR beta V gene segment behaved as functional or pseudogenic. A later analysis re-examined previously published TCR beta repertoires from 600 to 700 donors and added high-resolution HLA genotyping to investigate patterns of TCR occurrence. All discovery cohort repertoires had been generated using a single sequencing platform. Four to six DR-DQ haplotypes were handled as single units for association and clustering, since linkage in the cohort was strong. HLA typing included class I and class II loci at four-digit resolution. Donor age, sex, ethnicity and CMV serostatus were collected together with the repertoire data. In addition to the first cohort of 500 to 850 subjects, a separate validation cohort of over 90 different subjects was used. The number of typed donors differed by locus: about 620-630 for A, B, C, DRB1 and DQB1; approximately 530 for DQA1; some 610 for DPA1; and about 450 for DPB1.

Broader findings and caveats from the paper: A later analysis found that TCR association rates varied across HLA loci, with DRB1 alleles showing the most associated TCRs and HLA-C alleles the fewest. In an earlier analysis of under 600 of the donors, most TCR beta V segments were observed in productive rearrangements about 87% or about 30% of the time, broadly matching IMGT annotations. At a false discovery rate of 0.05, a later analysis linked about 16,000 TCR beta sequences to specific HLA alleles. Some IMGT-functional V segments, including TRBV6-2 and TRBV6-3, could not be told apart with the 87-base-pair reads, so those segments were excluded. It was suggested by the authors that the approach could potentially be generalized to other disease states and immunological phenotypes. A cluster of highly shared sequence variants was judged likely to represent a technical artifact of the sequencing pipeline. About 15 rarely observed V segments, including chromosome 9 orphons, were excluded from the earlier analysis of a few hundred of the donors because counts were too low. This cohort had only TCR beta chains sequenced, and the lack of alpha or paired-chain data limited which features could be detected. Three of the identified cytomegalovirus-associated TCR beta chains were confirmed in vitro to be specific for cytomegalovirus antigens. When HLA alleles, especially DR and DQ, strongly co-occurred, TCR associations were difficult to assign to individual alleles. An association between a missense DCLRE1C variant and V-gene and J-gene trimming of TCR beta chains was found in a later genetic analysis and replicated in an independent cohort. A later analysis found that HLA-associated TCR beta chains were more clonally expanded and had lower generation probabilities than equally common non-associated chains. The only immune exposure information available for the cohort was CMV serostatus. Linkage disequilibrium might explain the correlated functional status among segregating V segments, but an unknown experimental factor could not be ruled out. The study gave a list of more than 150 TCR beta chains associated with cytomegalovirus. Presence/absence analyses assumed roughly uniform sequencing depth across donors, an assumption that may not hold. Several of the top co-occurrence clusters appeared to be linked to parvovirus B19, influenza, CMV and Epstein-Barr virus, according to a later analysis. A later genetic analysis reported fewer N-insertions in productive TCRs among donors in an Asian-associated ancestry cluster than the roughly 720-donor mean. A further reported finding was that TCR beta sequences accurately predicted the HLA-A and HLA-B alleles for most subjects in the first cohort. In a later analysis, most CMV-associated TCR beta chains were found to appear HLA-restricted, with HLA associations seemingly driven largely by CMV exposure. In both the original and validation cohorts, the classifier was reported to diagnose cytomegalovirus status with high specificity and sensitivity. Because HLA typing was unavailable for some donors at each locus, only the typed subset was used in association tests. Most TCR sequences were seen in very few donors, while some public TCRs were found in many individuals.

The cohort comprised some 700 healthy bone marrow donors. All cohort members were sampled while nominally healthy, although unrecorded immune exposures were likely present. The donor tested CMV seronegative and was one of the 352 seronegative cohort members. Each donor provided a peripheral blood sample, and peripheral blood mononuclear cells were used for TCR beta sequencing. The Qiagen DNeasy Blood Extraction Kit was used to extract genomic DNA from the blood cell samples. V is shortened by 1 base, J by 6 bases, and the region joining them spans 13 bases. The germline V gene gives CDR1 as SGHRS and CDR2 as YFSETQ. CDR3 length: 14 amino acids, cysteine to phenylalanine. Only the CDR3 DNA stays, 42 bases, in frame from base 1. With regard to this clone: The specificity of this receptor is unknown. No quality values exist for individual bases; no much larger clone is one base distant.

Libraries were made using the immunoSEQ multiplex PCR assay. For the multiplex PCR, a mixture combining 60 forward primers for TCR Vbeta segments and 13 reverse primers for TCR Jbeta segments was used. A multiplex PCR assay on genomic DNA amplified the CDR3 region of rearranged TCR beta genes. The Illumina HiSeq System was used to sequence the amplified TCR beta libraries as 87-base-pair reads. From the authors' description of their analysis: In a later analysis, about 80 million unique TCR beta chains were counted across the 666 repertoires, and roughly 11 million of these chains were shared by at least two donors. Raw reads were error-corrected and collapsed into unique sequences with a nearest-neighbor algorithm that merged closely related sequences to remove PCR and sequencing errors. CDR3 sequences were aligned to IMGT reference sequences to assign V, D and J gene segments. For a sequence to be retained, a match of at least six nucleotides was required to both a V gene segment and a J gene segment. A rearrangement counted as productive if the CDR3 had no stop codons and remained in frame with V and J, and every other rearrangement counted as non-productive. Following IMGT convention, CDR3 was defined as the stretch from the second conserved V-encoded cysteine up to the conserved J-encoded phenylalanine. In an earlier analysis of roughly 610 of the donors, sequences lacking an unambiguous match to a single V gene segment were excluded. In an earlier analysis of some 590 of the donors, a V segment was called functional when productive rearrangements were above 56.7%, and segregating when the standard deviation between donors exceeded 5%. A statistical classification framework was built for diagnosing cytomegalovirus status from the catalog of TCR beta chain sequences. In a later analysis, TCR nucleotide sequences were compared against IMGT/GENE-DB human TR gene sequences so that V and J genes could be assigned. In a later analysis, CDR3 sequences and most-parsimonious VDJ recombination scenarios were assigned using the TCRdist pipeline. In a later analysis, every TCR beta chain was defined by the combination of its CDR3 amino acid sequence and its V-gene family, and reads without a unique V-gene family were dropped. To address suspected cross-contamination and a sequencing artifact, a later analysis removed 592 highly shared, low-generation-probability nucleotide sequences. In a later analysis, a clonal expansion index for each public chain was calculated from normalized within-repertoire ranks of inferred template counts. In a later analysis, generation probabilities were computed using a VDJ recombination model fitted to out-of-frame rearrangements, and the results were checked against IGoR. In a later analysis, TCR-TCR, TCR-HLA and TCR-CMV co-occurrence was scored with hypergeometric tests, and a repertoire-size bias correction was applied to TCR pairs. A later analysis estimated false discovery rates by permuting HLA or CMV assignments 20 times. In a later analysis, co-occurring TCRs were grouped using DBSCAN, with TCRdist sequence similarity added in when clustering inside HLA-allele-positive subsets. Co-occurrence clustering excluded repertoires with fewer than 30,000 or more than 120,000 public chains, plus five with anomalous nucleotide sharing. Imported from immuneACCESS, the table was reduced by TCRdb to in-frame sequences with V and J called. These copies leave out some clones; in studies compared against another copy, an unresolved V gene accounts for under half, and the cause of the remainder is not known. V and J calls and clone size follow that table, whereas D and trimming were derived from the DNA. In this sample the table shows tens of thousands of clones, around 71% of which occur a single time. The ten most abundant clones make up approximately 8.9% of the sample.

This receptor was obtained from a man aged 55 to 70 in good health and CMV-seronegative. Sequenced input: PBMCs. The chain couples TRBV5-1 to TRBJ2-5; too little of a D gene remains to name it. The CDR3 corresponds to CASSLSGPPQTQYF. The sequenced DNA is TGCGCCAGCAGCTTGTCTGGGCCGCCTCAGACCCAGTACTTC.